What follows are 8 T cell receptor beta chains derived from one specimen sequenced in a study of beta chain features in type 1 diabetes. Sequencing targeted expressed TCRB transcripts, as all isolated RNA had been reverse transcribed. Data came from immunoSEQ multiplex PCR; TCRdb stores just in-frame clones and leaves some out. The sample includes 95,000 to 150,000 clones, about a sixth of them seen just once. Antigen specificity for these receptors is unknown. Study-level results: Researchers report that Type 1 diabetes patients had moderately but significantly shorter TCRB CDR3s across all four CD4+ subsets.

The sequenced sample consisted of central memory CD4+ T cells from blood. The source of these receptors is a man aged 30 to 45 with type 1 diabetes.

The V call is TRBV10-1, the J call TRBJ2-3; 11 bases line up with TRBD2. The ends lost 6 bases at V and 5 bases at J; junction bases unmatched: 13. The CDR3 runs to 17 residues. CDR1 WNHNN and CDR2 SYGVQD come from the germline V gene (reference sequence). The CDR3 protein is CASSPADSSGGKDTQYF. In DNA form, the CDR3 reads TGCGCCAGCAGCCCCGCCGATTCTAGCGGGGGGAAAGATACGCAGTATTTT.

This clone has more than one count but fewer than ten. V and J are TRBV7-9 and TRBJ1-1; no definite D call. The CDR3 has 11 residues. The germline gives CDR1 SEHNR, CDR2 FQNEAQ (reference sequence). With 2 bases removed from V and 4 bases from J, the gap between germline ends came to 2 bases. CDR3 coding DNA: TGTGCCAGCAGCTTATCCACTGAAGCTTTCTTT. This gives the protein CASSLSTEAFF.

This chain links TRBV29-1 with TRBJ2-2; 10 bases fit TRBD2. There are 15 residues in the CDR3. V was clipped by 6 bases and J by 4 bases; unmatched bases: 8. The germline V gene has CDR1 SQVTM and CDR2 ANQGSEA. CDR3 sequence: CSVSLAGYATGELFF. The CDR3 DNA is TGCAGCGTCTCACTAGCGGGGTATGCCACCGGGGAGCTGTTTTTT.

CDR3 region: CASSPGGSRNQPQHF. The CDR3, as DNA: TGTGCCAGCAGCCCGGGGGGGTCACGAAATCAGCCCCAGCATTTT. This chain joins TRBV11-2 and TRBJ1-5; weak D call: TRBD1 (5 bases). The germline V and J ends were trimmed by 5 bases and 4 bases, with 15 bases remaining between them. In germline, CDR1 is SGHAT, CDR2 FQNNGV. The CDR3 extends over 15 amino acids.

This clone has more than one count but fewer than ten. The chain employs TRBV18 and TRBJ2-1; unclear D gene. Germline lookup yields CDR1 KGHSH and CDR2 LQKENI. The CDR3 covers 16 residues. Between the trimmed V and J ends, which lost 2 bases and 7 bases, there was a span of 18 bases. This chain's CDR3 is CASSPYTESQRNEQFF. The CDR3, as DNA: TGTGCCAGCTCACCATATACAGAGAGCCAGAGGAATGAGCAGTTCTTC.

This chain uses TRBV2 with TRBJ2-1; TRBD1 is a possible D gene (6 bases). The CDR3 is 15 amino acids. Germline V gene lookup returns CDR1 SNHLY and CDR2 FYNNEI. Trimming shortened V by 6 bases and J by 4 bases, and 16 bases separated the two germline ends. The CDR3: CASRTNEGDYNEQFF. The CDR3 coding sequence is TGTGCCAGCAGAACCAATGAGGGGGATTACAATGAGCAGTTCTTC.

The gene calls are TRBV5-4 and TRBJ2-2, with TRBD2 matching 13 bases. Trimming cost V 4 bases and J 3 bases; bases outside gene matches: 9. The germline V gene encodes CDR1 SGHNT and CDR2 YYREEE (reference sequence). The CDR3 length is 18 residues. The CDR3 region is CASSPGGTSGVDTGELFF. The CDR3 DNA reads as TGTGCCAGCAGCCCTGGTGGGACTAGCGGGGTCGACACCGGGGAGCTGTTTTTT.

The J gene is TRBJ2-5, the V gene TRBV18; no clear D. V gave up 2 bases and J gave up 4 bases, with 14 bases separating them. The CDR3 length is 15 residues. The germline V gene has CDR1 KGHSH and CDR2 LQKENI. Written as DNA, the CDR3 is TGTGCCAGCTCACCAGGGTATGGTCGAGGAGAGACCCAGTACTTC. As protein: CASSPGYGRGETQYF.